The 5 T cell receptor beta chains presented below share a single source sample, sequenced in a study of CXCR3-negative and CXCR3-positive naive CD8 T cells. Carrying UMI labels, the TRB cDNA libraries were prepared through 5' RACE. TCRdb reprocessed the 5' RACE reads, keeping one entry per CDR3 protein, no DNA. The sample totals more than 45,000 distinct CDR3 sequences; its top ten clones hold around 24%. The specimen was memory CD8+ T cells from blood. These receptors were obtained from a human donor in good health. Some clones in this sample may be carry-over from other donors' samples.

The chain combines TRBV11-3 with TRBJ2-2. The CDR3 contains 13 residues. Germline V CDR1 and CDR2: SGHNT, YENEEA. The CDR3 sequence: CASSYRSTGELFF.

The rearrangement links TRBV7-3 to TRBJ2-4; absent DNA, TCRdb's TRBD2 call cannot be checked. CDR1 is SGHTA, CDR2 FQGTGA, per germline. This CDR3 is built from 14 residues. CDR3 residues: CASSLIAGEGSQYF. Combining the CDR3 with reference TRBV7-3 and TRBJ2-4 gives the whole variable domain GAGVSQTPSNKVTEKGKYVELRCDPISGHTALYWYRQSLGQGPEFLIYFQGTGAADDSGLPNDRFFAVRPEGSVSTLKIQRTERGDSAVYLCASSLIAGEGSQYFGAGTRLSVL.

The rearrangement joins TRBV12-3 or TRBV12-4 to TRBJ2-1; TCRdb picks TRBD1, but there is no DNA to check that call. The length of the CDR3 is 13 residues. CDR3 region: CASSPDRDNEQFF.

The genes are TRBV21-1 and TRBJ2-2; TCRdb picks TRBD1, but there is no DNA to check that call. TRBV21-1 is reported as a pseudogene. The CDR3 length is 19 residues. CDR3: CASSNCSPVARPDTGELFF.

This chain connects TRBV7-6 to TRBJ2-1; checking the TCRdb D call of TRBD1 is not possible without DNA. This CDR3 is 18 amino acids long. The V gene's germline CDR1 is SGHVS and CDR2 FNYEAQ. CDR3 sequence: CASSPGGFGAPSYNEQFF.